This entry lists 24 T cell receptor beta chains sequenced from one sample in a study of prognosis after radiotherapy for stage I lung cancer. CDR3 of TCR beta was amplified from genomic DNA via a two-round multiplex PCR. Primers specific to each TRBV and TRBJ gene drove first-round PCR. One entry per CDR3 protein, called by TCRdb with MiXCR from the multiplex PCR reads. The sample holds around 30,000 distinct CDR3 sequences, about 30% seen once. The sample here was PBMCs, taken before or after stereotactic body radiation therapy (not recorded which). Receptors were obtained from a donor over 45 with non-small cell lung cancer.

This clonotype was recorded at least ten times. The V gene is TRBV19, the J gene TRBJ2-7, with D maybe TRBD1 (6 bases). The CDR3 consists of 13 residues. V gave up 4 bases and J gave up 4 bases, with 11 bases separating them. CDR1 LNHDA and CDR2 SQIVND come from the germline V gene (reference sequence). This CDR3 reads CASSTGQNYEQYF. In DNA, the CDR3 is TGTGCCAGTAGTACTGGACAGAATTACGAGCAGTACTTC.

In the case of this clonotype: This may arise from a read error, as a much more abundant clone is one base away. The chain recombines TRBV28 with TRBJ2-4; D call uncertain. Germline CDR1 and CDR2: MDHEN and SYDVKM. This CDR3 comprises 14 residues. The V gene lost 5 bases and the J gene lost 1 base, with 9 bases spanning the gap. CDR3: CASSGEVAKNIQYF. The DNA for the CDR3 is TGTGCCAGCAGTGGAGAGGTTGCCAAAAACATTCAGTACTTC.

In its sample, this clonotype was seen many times. The chain couples TRBV20-1 to TRBJ2-1, with D maybe TRBD2 (5 bases). CDR3 length equals 14 residues. V was trimmed by 0 bases and J by 3 bases, leaving 9 bases between them. Germline loops: CDR1 DFQATT, CDR2 SNEGSKA (reference sequence). The CDR3 loop reads CSARDPSSYNEQFF. Written as DNA, the CDR3 is TGCAGTGCTAGAGACCCTAGCAGCTACAATGAGCAGTTCTTC.

At least ten counts were recorded for this clonotype. The genes are TRBV6-1 and TRBJ2-1, with D possibly matching TRBD2 (5 bases). The CDR3 loop spans 13 amino acids. Between the trimmed V and J ends, which lost 8 bases and 4 bases, there was a span of 12 bases. CDR1 is MNHNS and CDR2 is SASEGT in the germline V gene. This chain's CDR3 is CASRASKYNEQFF. The DNA for the CDR3 is TGTGCCAGCCGGGCTAGCAAGTACAATGAGCAGTTCTTC.

The chain uses TRBV11-2 and TRBJ2-3; TRBD2 might be the D (6 bases). The CDR3 length is 15 residues. V gave up 6 bases and J gave up 3 bases, with 16 bases separating them. Germline V gives CDR1 SGHAT, CDR2 FQNNGV. DNA of the CDR3: TGTGCCAGCAGTGAGGTTACTAGCACGACAGATACGCAGTATTTT. Its translation is CASSEVTSTTDTQYF.

This clonotype was counted only a few times. A much larger clone differs by one base, so this may be a read error. The chain is built from TRBV28 and TRBJ2-3; D is undetermined. V was pared by 7 bases and J by 3 bases, with 8 bases between. Germline CDR1 MDHEN, CDR2 SYDVKM. The CDR3 is made up of 12 amino acids. The CDR3 sequence: CASILRTDTQYF. The CDR3 DNA is TGTGCCAGCATCCTTCGGACAGATACGCAGTATTTT.

In this sample, this clonotype turned up a few times. The chain joins TRBV19 to TRBJ1-1; 7 bases map to TRBD1. Germline assignment: CDR1 LNHDA and CDR2 SQIVND (reference sequence). The ends lost 7 bases at V and 3 bases at J; junction bases unmatched: 14. This CDR3 has 16 residues. DNA for the CDR3: TGTGCCAGTATTATTCCCCTGACAGGGTACGACACTGAAGCTTTCTTT. Its translation is CASIIPLTGYDTEAFF. Using reference TRBV19 and TRBJ1-1 for the parts outside the CDR3, the full variable domain is DGGITQSPKYLFRKEGQNVTLSCEQNLNHDAMYWYRQDPGQGLRLIYYSQIVNDFQKGDIAEGYSVSREKKESFPLTVTSAQKNPTAFYLCASIIPLTGYDTEAFFGQGTRLTVV.

The chain recombines TRBV6-2 or TRBV6-3 with TRBJ1-2; D not resolved. Germline CDR1 MNHEY, CDR2 SVGEGT. The length of the CDR3 is 11 residues. V lost 9 bases and J lost 8, with 13 bases in between. The CDR3 bases are TGTGCCAGTTACACGGCGGGGGGCTACACCTTC. It translates to CASYTAGGYTF.

Of note for this clonotype: At one end, the junction sequence differs from germline, possibly due to a read error. V usage is TRBV5-6 and J usage is TRBJ1-4; D is perhaps TRBD1 (5 bases). CDR1 SGHDT and CDR2 YYEEEE come from the germline V gene. There are 15 residues in the CDR3. Written as DNA, the CDR3 is TGTTCCAGCAGCTCCCTCGGGGCGGAGAGTGAAAAACTGTTTTTT. It codes for CSSSSLGAESEKLFF. Looking up the rest from reference TRBV5-6 and TRBJ1-4 gives the full variable domain: DAGVTQSPTHLIKTRGQQVTLRCSPKSGHDTVSWYQQALGQGPQFIFQYYEEEERQRGNFPDRFSGHQFPNYSSELNVNALLLGDSALYLCSSSSLGAESEKLFFGSGTQLSVL.

Points on this clonotype: The junction differs from germline at one of its ends, possibly a read error. The CDR3 protein is CSATGLAGEQETQYF. The CDR3 nucleotides are TGCAGTGCGACGGGACTAGCGGGAGAACAAGAGACCCAGTATTTC. V usage is TRBV20-1 and J usage is TRBJ2-5, with 14 bases fitting TRBD2. The CDR3 runs 15 residues. The germline V gene has CDR1 DFQATT and CDR2 SNEGSKA (reference sequence).

This clonotype came up many times. The gene calls are TRBV6-2 or TRBV6-3 and TRBJ1-5; TRBD1 is a possible D gene (5 bases). The germline CDR1 and CDR2 sequences are MNHEY and SVGEGT. V dropped 1 base and J dropped 3 bases, with 13 bases sitting between them. CDR3 size: 16 residues. CDR3 DNA: TGTGCCAGCAGTTACTTACAGGTATTTAACAATCAGCCCCAGCATTTT. It yields the protein CASSYLQVFNNQPQHF.

This clonotype came up many times. The rearrangement uses TRBV12-3 or TRBV12-4 and TRBJ1-4; D perhaps matches TRBD1 (6 bases). The CDR3 runs to 15 residues. V lost 9 bases to trimming and J lost 6 bases, with 20 bases between them. The CDR3 nucleotides are TGTGCCAGTTCCCTTGGCCCACAGGGTTATGAAAAACTGTTTTTT. Protein: CASSLGPQGYEKLFF.

This clonotype showed up many times. The chain recombines TRBV5-1 with TRBJ2-7; the match to TRBD2 covers 12 bases. With 0 bases clipped from V and 7 bases from J, the junction kept 2 bases outside the gene matches. This CDR3 region has 14 residues. Germline V gives CDR1 SGHRS, CDR2 YFSETQ. CDR3 sequence: CASSLGLAGVEQYF. As DNA, the CDR3 is TGCGCCAGCAGCTTGGGACTAGCGGGAGTGGAGCAGTACTTC.

Many counts were recorded for this clonotype. This chain uses TRBV12-3 or TRBV12-4 with TRBJ1-5; 8 nucleotides align to TRBD1. V trimming: 6 bases; J trimming: 2 bases; junction bases outside the gene matches: 6. The CDR3 is 15 amino acids. CDR3 residues: CASSPQGQGNQPQHF. In nucleotides, the CDR3 is TGTGCCAGCAGCCCCCAGGGACAGGGCAATCAGCCCCAGCATTTT.

This clonotype was counted many times. The chain employs TRBV20-1 and TRBJ2-5, with a tentative D call TRBD1 (6 bases). The V end was cut by 6 bases, the J end by 0 bases, with 17 bases between. The CDR3 runs to 15 residues. Germline CDR1 reads DFQATT; CDR2 reads SNEGSKA (reference sequence). This chain's CDR3 is CSATGHTMYQETQYF. The CDR3 region has the DNA TGCAGTGCGACGGGACACACAATGTACCAAGAGACCCAGTACTTC.

This clonotype was counted at least ten times. The V and J genes are TRBV10-3 and TRBJ2-7; D is ambiguous. The CDR3 runs 16 residues. V lost 5 bases to trimming and J lost 0 bases, with 17 bases between them. CDR1 is ENHRY and CDR2 is SYGVKD in the germline V gene. DNA of the CDR3: TGTGCCATCAGTTCAACCAGTCCGGCGGCCTCCTACGAGCAGTACTTC. Its protein is CAISSTSPAASYEQYF.

This clonotype was recorded many times. The rearrangement uses TRBV27 and TRBJ2-1; D is unclear. The CDR3 contains 15 residues. The V end lost 0 bases, the J end lost 5 bases, and 11 bases lay between the germline ends. Germline V lookup: CDR1 MNHEY, CDR2 SMNVEV (reference sequence). CDR3 coding DNA: TGTGCCAGCAGTTTATCGCGGACGGAAAACAATGAGCAGTTCTTC. Translation: CASSLSRTENNEQFF.

This clonotype was seen at least ten times. The chain recombines TRBV15 with TRBJ1-6, with D hard to call. With 0 bases removed from V and 8 bases from J, the gap between germline ends came to 14 bases. The germline V gene encodes CDR1 LNHNV and CDR2 YYDKDF (reference sequence). This CDR3 has 16 residues. The CDR3 DNA sequence: TGTGCCACCAGCAGAGATCAGAGGGCCCGCGATTCACCCCTCCACTTT. It yields the protein CATSRDQRARDSPLHF.

This clonotype showed up many times. This chain joins TRBV20-1 and TRBJ2-1; TRBD2 agrees at 8 bases. Germline CDR1 DFQATT, CDR2 SNEGSKA (reference sequence). V lost 3 bases to trimming and J lost 2 bases; unmatched junction nucleotides: 0. There are 13 residues in the CDR3. The CDR3 region is CSASGRAYNEQFF. CDR3 DNA sequence: TGCAGTGCTAGCGGGAGGGCCTACAATGAGCAGTTCTTC.

The V gene is TRBV11-2, the J gene TRBJ1-2; a possible D gene is TRBD1 (6 bases). Germline-derived CDR1 and CDR2 are SGHAT and FQNNGV. The CDR3 is 13 residues long. Trimming cost V 5 bases and J 3 bases, with 10 bases left between them. CDR3 DNA: TGTGCCAGCAGCGAAAACAGGGACTATGGCTACACCTTC. Protein: CASSENRDYGYTF.

In its sample, this clonotype was seen many times. The chain recombines TRBV9 with TRBJ1-2; 8 bases map to TRBD1. The CDR3 consists of 16 residues. In germline, CDR1 is SGDLS, CDR2 YYNGEE. V lost 0 bases, J lost 5 bases, and 9 bases stayed unmatched. This CDR3 is CASSVAGGGQGYGYTF. The CDR3 nucleotides are TGTGCCAGCAGCGTAGCGGGTGGTGGACAGGGATATGGCTACACCTTC. Combining the CDR3 with reference TRBV9 and TRBJ1-2 gives the whole variable domain DSGVTQTPKHLITATGQRVTLRCSPRSGDLSVYWYQQSLDQGLQFLIQYYNGEERAKGNILERFSAQQFPDLHSELNLSSLELGDSALYFCASSVAGGGQGYGYTFGSGTRLTVV.

This clonotype was counted ten times or more. J is TRBJ1-2 and V is TRBV20-1, with D possibly being TRBD1 (5 bases). CDR1 and CDR2 (germline): DFQATT, SNEGSKA (reference sequence). The CDR3 runs to 12 residues. CDR3 region: CSPAGTFYGYTF. The CDR3 DNA reads TGCAGCCCTGCAGGGACCTTCTATGGCTACACCTTC.

This chain joins TRBV29-1 and TRBJ1-4; 10 nucleotides line up with TRBD1. CDR3 length: 14 amino acids. Germline trimming cut 4 bases from V and 2 bases from J; bases unmatched to any gene: 1. Germline V gene data show CDR1 as SQVTM and CDR2 as ANQGSEA. The CDR3: CSVVTGGTNEKLFF. CDR3 in DNA: TGCAGCGTTGTGACAGGGGGCACTAATGAAAAACTGTTTTTT.

With respect to this clonotype: One end of the junction is discordant with germline, which a read error may explain. The V and J genes are TRBV5-1 and TRBJ2-4; possible D gene TRBD1, 5 bases. Judging by the DNA end, TRBJ2-1 fits better; the J call may be wrong. The germline V gene has CDR1 SGHRS and CDR2 YFSETQ. CDR3 length: 16 residues. As DNA, the CDR3 is TGCGCCAGCAGCTTGGAACAGGTCACCTGGAGCAATGATCAGTTCTTC. The encoded protein is CASSLEQVTWSNDQFF.